This entry describes one TCR beta chain. The data are from a study of blood T cell repertoires in COVID-19. Study details: Material from acute and convalescent COVID-19 was sourced from the United States, Italy and Spain. T cells, B-cell-depleted T cells, or PBMCs provided the cDNA or gDNA that served as material.

Using immunoSEQ multiplex PCR, the repertoire was profiled, and TCRdb retains in-frame clones only, with some absent. The sample lists around 130,000 clones; 70% to 90% were seen once. The V end lost 2 bases, the J end lost 0 bases, and 13 bases lay between the germline ends. CDR1 and CDR2 from the germline V gene are LNHDA and SQIVND (reference sequence). The CDR3 runs 17 residues. Sequenced: peripheral blood. The source of this sequence is a man aged 65 to 79 with active COVID-19. The chain is built from TRBV19 and TRBJ1-4; tentatively, D is TRBD1 (6 bases). The CDR3 coding sequence is TGTGCCAGTAGTATATATACAGGGATTGCAACTAATGAAAAACTGTTTTTT. The encoded protein is CASSIYTGIATNEKLFF.